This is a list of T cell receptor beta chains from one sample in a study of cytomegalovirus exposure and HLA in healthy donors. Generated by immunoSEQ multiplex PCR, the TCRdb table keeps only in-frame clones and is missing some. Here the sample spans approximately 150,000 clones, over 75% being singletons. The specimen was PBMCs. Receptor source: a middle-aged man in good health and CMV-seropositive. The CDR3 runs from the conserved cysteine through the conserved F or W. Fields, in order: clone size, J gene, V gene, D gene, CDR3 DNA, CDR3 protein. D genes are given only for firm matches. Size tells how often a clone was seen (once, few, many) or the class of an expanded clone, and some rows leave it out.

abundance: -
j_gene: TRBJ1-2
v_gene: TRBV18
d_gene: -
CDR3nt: TGTGCCAGCTCACCAGTCACAGACCCTAACTATGGCTACACCTTC
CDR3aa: CASSPVTDPNYGYTF

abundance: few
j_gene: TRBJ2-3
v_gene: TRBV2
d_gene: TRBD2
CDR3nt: TGTGCCAGCAGTAGCGGGGTTACAGATACGCAGTATTTT
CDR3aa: CASSSGVTDTQYF

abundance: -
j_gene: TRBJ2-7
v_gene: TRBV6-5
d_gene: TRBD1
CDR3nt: TGTGCCAGCAGTTCAGGCCCGACAGGGGTGCAGTACTTC
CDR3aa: CASSSGPTGVQYF

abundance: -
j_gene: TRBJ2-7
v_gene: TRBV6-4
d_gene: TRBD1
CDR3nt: TGTGCCAGCATGAGGGCTCCGGGACAGGAGGCTGGCTACGAGCAGTACTTC
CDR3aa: CASMRAPGQEAGYEQYF

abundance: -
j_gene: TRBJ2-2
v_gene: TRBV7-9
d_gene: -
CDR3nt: TGTGCCAGCCATCCCCGAGGGGGGAACACCGGGGAGCTGTTTTTT
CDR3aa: CASHPRGGNTGELFF

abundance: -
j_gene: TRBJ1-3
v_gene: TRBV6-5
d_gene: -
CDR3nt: TGTGCCAGCAGAGCGGGGGGCGCCTCTGGAAACACCATATATTTT
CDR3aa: CASRAGGASGNTIYF

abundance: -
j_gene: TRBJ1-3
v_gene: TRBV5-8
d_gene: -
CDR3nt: TGTGCCAGCAGCTTGCACTCTGGAAACACCATATATTTT
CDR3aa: CASSLHSGNTIYF

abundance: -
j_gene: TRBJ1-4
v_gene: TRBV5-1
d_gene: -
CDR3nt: TGCGCCAGCAGCTTACTTTCAACTAATGAAAAACTGTTTTTT
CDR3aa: CASSLLSTNEKLFF

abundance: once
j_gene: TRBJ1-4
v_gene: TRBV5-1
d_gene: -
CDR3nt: TGCGCCAGCAGCACGCGGGGAGATAATGAAAAACTGTTTTTT
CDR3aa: CASSTRGDNEKLFF

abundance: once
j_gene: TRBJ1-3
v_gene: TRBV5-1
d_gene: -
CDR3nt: TGCGCCAGCAGCTTTAAGACAGCCCTTGGAAACACCATATATTTT
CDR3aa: CASSFKTALGNTIYF

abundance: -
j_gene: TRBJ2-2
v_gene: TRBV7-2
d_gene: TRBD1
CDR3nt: TGTGCCAGCAGCTTCGTGGGGACAGTTTCGAACACCGGGGAGCTGTTTTTT
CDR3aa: CASSFVGTVSNTGELFF

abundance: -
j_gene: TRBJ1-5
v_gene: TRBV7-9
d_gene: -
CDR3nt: TGTGCCAGCGCGCCGGATGGCGGGATTCAGCCCCAGCATTTT
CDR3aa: CASAPDGGIQPQHF

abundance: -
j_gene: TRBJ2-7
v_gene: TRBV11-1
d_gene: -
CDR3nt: TGTGCCAGCAGCGCGCCGGGACACCTAGGGGGCGAGCAGTACTTC
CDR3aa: CASSAPGHLGGEQYF

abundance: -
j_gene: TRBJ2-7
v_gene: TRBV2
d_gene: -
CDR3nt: TGTGCCAGCAGTGATCAGGGGATGGATGGCGAGCAGTACTTC
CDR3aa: CASSDQGMDGEQYF

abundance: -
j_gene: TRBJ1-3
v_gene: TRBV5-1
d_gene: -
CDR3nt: TGCGCCAGCAGGCATATCTTCAGGGACACGGCTGGAAACACCATATATTTT
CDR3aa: CASRHIFRDTAGNTIYF

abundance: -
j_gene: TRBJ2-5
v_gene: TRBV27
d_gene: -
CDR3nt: TGTGCCAGCAGGGGGCCGTCTCAAGAGACCCAGTACTTC
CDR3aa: CASRGPSQETQYF

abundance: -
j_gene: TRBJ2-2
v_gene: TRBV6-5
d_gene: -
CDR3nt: TGTGCCAGCAGTTACCGAGGCACCGGGGAGCTGTTTTTT
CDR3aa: CASSYRGTGELFF

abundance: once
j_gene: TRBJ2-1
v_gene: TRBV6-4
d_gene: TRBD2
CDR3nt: TGTGCCAGCAGTGAATCTAGCGGGGCCTACAATGAGCAGTTCTTC
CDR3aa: CASSESSGAYNEQFF

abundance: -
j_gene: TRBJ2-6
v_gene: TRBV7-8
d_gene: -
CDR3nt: TGTGCCAGCAGCTTAGAGATGCTTGGGGTAGCGGGGGCCAACGTCCTGACTTTC
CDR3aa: CASSLEMLGVAGANVLTF

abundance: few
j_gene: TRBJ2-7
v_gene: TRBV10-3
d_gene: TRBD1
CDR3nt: TGTGCCATCAGCGGGACAGTCTACGAGCAGTACTTC
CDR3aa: CAISGTVYEQYF

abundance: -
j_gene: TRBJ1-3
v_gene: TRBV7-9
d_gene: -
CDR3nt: TGTGCCAGCAGCTCCCGACAGCTAAGCTCTGGAAACACCATATATTTT
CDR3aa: CASSSRQLSSGNTIYF

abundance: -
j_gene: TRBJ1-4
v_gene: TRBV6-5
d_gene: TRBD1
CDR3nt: TGTGCCAGCAGGGCCGACAGGGGAGCTAATGAAAAACTGTTTTTT
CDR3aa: CASRADRGANEKLFF

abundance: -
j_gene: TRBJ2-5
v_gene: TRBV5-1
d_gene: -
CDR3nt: TGCGCCAGCAGCTTGGGAGCCCAAGAGACCCAGTACTTC
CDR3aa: CASSLGAQETQYF

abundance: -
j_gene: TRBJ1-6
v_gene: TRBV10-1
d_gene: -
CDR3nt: TGCGCCAGCTCCCTAGGTGGCAGCCCGAATTCACCCCTCCACTTT
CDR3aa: CASSLGGSPNSPLHF

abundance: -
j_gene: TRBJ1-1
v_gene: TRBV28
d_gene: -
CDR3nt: TGTGCCAGCAGTCCCTCCTTAATGAACACTGAAGCTTTCTTT
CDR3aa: CASSPSLMNTEAFF